These T cell receptor beta chains were read from a single sample in a study of T cells after yellow fever vaccination. One entry per CDR3 protein results from TCRdb running MiXCR on the 5' RACE reads. The data show 300,000 or so distinct CDR3 sequences, around 6.8% seen once. Specimen: PBMCs, collected about 41 days after the first yellow fever vaccination. These receptors originate from a man aged 18 to 29 who received the YFV17D yellow fever vaccine. CDR3s leave out the opening cysteine and the closing phenylalanine or tryptophan. The size entry is marked missing in some rows and otherwise reads once, few, many or a size class.

v_gene	abundance	j_gene	CDR3aa
TRBV7-2	-	TRBJ2-2	ASSLLLGLTTGELF
TRBV6-5	many	TRBJ2-7	ASSSTLSYEQY
TRBV18	few	TRBJ1-4	ASSLPDLNEKLF
TRBV20-1	many	TRBJ2-5	SVLLGGAGETQY
TRBV7-9	-	TRBJ1-2	ASSLALGQNYGYT
TRBV7-8	-	TRBJ1-4	ASSPDRVTNEKLF
TRBV4-2	few	TRBJ2-2	ASSLKEVVGGGRNTGELF
TRBV9	many	TRBJ2-2	ASSVNTGELF
TRBV27	many	TRBJ1-2	ASSLGGYYGYT
TRBV5-5	-	TRBJ1-2	ASSSGTGRITDYGYT
TRBV12-3/TRBV12-4	-	TRBJ2-3	AISLKGPATQY
TRBV19	-	TRBJ2-2	ASSPGVPGTGELF
TRBV7-2	few	TRBJ1-2	ASSLQFNPSPYYGYT
TRBV7-9	many	TRBJ2-7	ASSSISSQEVYEQY
TRBV7-9	-	TRBJ2-1	ASSSSLAGVHYNEQF
TRBV12-3/TRBV12-4	many	TRBJ1-1	ASSPDTMNTEAF
TRBV5-5	few	TRBJ2-1	ASSPPRTANNEQF
TRBV6-1	-	TRBJ2-1	ASRNLGGAYNEQF
TRBV20-1	few	TRBJ1-6	SARNVGGLSGPPLH
TRBV14	many	TRBJ2-1	ASSRDPGPASEQF
TRBV15	-	TRBJ2-2	ATSWDRMAGELF
TRBV5-1	-	TRBJ1-6	ASSFEGSDNSPLH
TRBV5-4	many	TRBJ2-3	ASSLVVGATDTQY
TRBV5-1	few	TRBJ1-6	ASSTYGPPSPLH
TRBV29-1	-	TRBJ2-1	SVEGTTHNEQF
TRBV24-1	many	TRBJ2-5	ATSASRWGSQETQY
TRBV14	few	TRBJ2-1	ASSWTVYNEQF
TRBV7-9	few	TRBJ1-1	ASRVRDIEAF
TRBV4-2	-	TRBJ2-5	ASSQDLRGGGETQY
TRBV6-2/TRBV6-3	few	TRBJ1-5	ASSYTREGISSNQPQH
TRBV6-5	-	TRBJ2-3	ASSYSSGGAEDTQY
TRBV4-3	few	TRBJ1-4	ASSHTTGLPEKLF
TRBV7-6	many	TRBJ2-5	ASSLQGETQY
TRBV5-1	many	TRBJ2-2	ASSLELDTGELF
TRBV7-9	few	TRBJ2-4	ASSLRQVDRTKNIQY
TRBV24-1	few	TRBJ1-2	ATSDGGQANSYT
TRBV27	-	TRBJ2-2	ASSLFGGAVGELF
TRBV7-2	-	TRBJ2-2	ASSLPPGGPSPGELF
TRBV6-1	-	TRBJ1-2	ASSRGSNYGYT
TRBV15	few	TRBJ2-3	ATSSTLAGGRSTDTQY
TRBV24-1	many	TRBJ2-1	ATSDFSAGEEQF
TRBV5-1	many	TRBJ2-5	ASATQGSETQY
TRBV6-2/TRBV6-3	many	TRBJ2-1	ASSYLRGDEQF
TRBV4-3	few	TRBJ2-2	ASSHPRLAGGELF
TRBV5-1	few	TRBJ1-4	ASSLTPDEKLF
TRBV5-1	-	TRBJ1-4	ASSPGHRNEKLF
TRBV27	many	TRBJ2-7	ASSPVTHEQY
TRBV20-1	-	TRBJ2-1	SATRGYEQF
TRBV7-9	few	TRBJ2-3	ASSLNPRTEDVDTQY
TRBV7-6	few	TRBJ2-3	ASSPTYSTDTQY
TRBV7-2	few	TRBJ2-2	ASSLARRGAGTGELF
TRBV29-1	-	TRBJ1-1	SVGLGQAREAF